The sequence of this TCR beta chain was determined in a study of T-cell memory formation after mild COVID-19. Study summary: TCR clusters largely stayed donor specific.

TCRdb reanalysed the 5' RACE reads using MiXCR and keeps one entry per CDR3 protein. The sample lists around 320,000 distinct CDR3 sequences, around 27% occurring once. This clonotype appeared a few times. The CDR3 runs 22 residues. CDR1 is KGHDR, CDR2 SFDVKD, per germline. V was shortened by 9 bases and J by 0 bases, with 32 bases between the two germline ends. Source material: PBMCs or a T cell subset sorted from them (not recorded which). This receptor was obtained from an adult woman who had mild COVID-19 (a few samples of this study predate the infection). Cell type and time point are not known. The V and J genes are TRBV24-1 and TRBJ2-6, with a weak D call TRBD1 (6 bases). The CDR3: CATLVFLGWGHTIPSGANVLTF. The CDR3 DNA is TGTGCCACCTTAGTTTTTTTAGGTTGGGGACACACAATTCCCTCTGGGGCCAACGTCCTGACTTTC.